The subject of this entry is one T cell receptor beta chain. Only in-frame clones appear in the TCRdb table, and some are missing; sequencing was by immunoSEQ multiplex PCR. Of 60,000 or so clones in the sample, around 74% were seen once. This entry comes from a study of blood T cell repertoires in COVID-19. Per germline, CDR1 MDHEN and CDR2 SYDVKM. The CDR3 loop spans 13 amino acids. Trimming pared 4 bases from V and 11 bases from J, leaving 15 bases between. This TCR came from a woman older than 75 with acute or convalescent COVID-19. This rearrangement joins TRBV28 to TRBJ1-5; D remains ambiguous. Sequences were obtained from peripheral blood. This chain's CDR3 is CASSSPGEWAQHF. The DNA for the CDR3 is TGTGCCAGCAGTTCCCCCGGGGAGTGGGCCCAGCATTTT.